These T cell receptor beta chains were read from a single sample in a study of chemoradiotherapy in HPV16-positive cancers. TCRdb's copy holds only in-frame clones and misses some; the assay was immunoSEQ multiplex PCR. The sample shows under 15,000 clones, more than 70% of them seen only once. Sample collection occurred from a patient who underwent chemoradiotherapy. The receptor source for this set is a human donor with HPV-associated anogenital cancer. Both conserved end residues are part of each CDR3. A D gene is named only where the DNA matches it firmly. The size entry is marked missing in some rows and otherwise reads once, few, many or a size class.

-	15	TRBV5-6	TRBD1	TRBJ2-7	CASSIRRTGGHEQYF	TGTGCCAGCAGCATCCGTAGGACAGGGGGCCACGAGCAGTACTTC
-	16	TRBV5-8	-	TRBJ1-2	CASSLDGGIRNYGYTF	TGTGCCAGCAGCTTGGATGGAGGGATCCGTAACTATGGCTACACCTTC
few	15	TRBV5-1	-	TRBJ1-3	CASSSDGLSGNTIYF	TGCGCCAGCAGCTCGGACGGACTCTCTGGAAACACCATATATTTT
-	14	TRBV29-1	-	TRBJ1-3	CSVRTLNSGNTIYF	TGCAGCGTTCGGACACTGAACTCTGGAAACACCATATATTTT
-	15	TRBV27	TRBD2	TRBJ2-1	CASKSWGAGAFEQFF	TGTGCCAGTAAATCCTGGGGAGCGGGAGCCTTTGAGCAGTTCTTC
few	15	TRBV28	-	TRBJ1-6	CASSFAGRYNSPLHF	TGTGCCAGCAGTTTTGCGGGACGGTATAATTCACCCCTCCACTTT
-	12	TRBV15	-	TRBJ2-7	CATSREYYEQYF	TGTGCCACCAGCAGAGAGTATTACGAGCAGTACTTC
-	16	TRBV5-1	TRBD1	TRBJ2-1	CASSLAFGQGLGEQFF	TGCGCCAGCAGCTTGGCCTTCGGACAGGGGTTGGGTGAGCAGTTCTTC
-	15	TRBV19	TRBD1	TRBJ2-7	CASSRTGTGAYEQYF	TGTGCCAGTAGCAGAACCGGGACAGGGGCATACGAGCAGTACTTC
-	18	TRBV5-4	-	TRBJ1-2	CASSLVTGSFVANYGYTF	TGTGCCAGCAGCTTGGTGACGGGTTCGTTCGTAGCTAACTATGGCTACACCTTC
once	15	TRBV6-1	TRBD2	TRBJ2-7	CASSERLAGAYEQYF	TGTGCCAGCAGTGAAAGACTAGCGGGGGCCTACGAGCAGTACTTC
-	14	TRBV7-9	TRBD2	TRBJ2-1	CASSQGTSGNEQFF	TGTGCCAGCAGCCAAGGGACTAGCGGAAATGAGCAGTTCTTC
-	20	TRBV28	TRBD2	TRBJ2-7	CASSYLYRIVPTSPSYEQYF	TGTGCCAGCAGTTACCTTTATAGAATCGTCCCGACTAGCCCCTCCTACGAGCAGTACTTC
few	15	TRBV7-6	TRBD2	TRBJ2-7	CASSFGTSGSYEQYF	TGTGCCAGCAGCTTTGGGACTAGCGGATCCTACGAGCAGTACTTC
-	14	TRBV4-3	-	TRBJ2-5	CASSQDSSQETQYF	TGCGCCAGCAGCCAAGATTCCAGCCAAGAGACCCAGTACTTC
-	14	TRBV6-4	TRBD1	TRBJ2-3	CASSDTGGTDTQYF	TGTGCCAGCAGTGACACAGGGGGCACAGATACGCAGTATTTT
-	15	TRBV11-2	TRBD2	TRBJ2-7	CASSLDRGLAGGQYF	TGTGCCAGCAGCTTAGATCGGGGACTAGCGGGAGGGCAGTACTTC
-	14	TRBV28	-	TRBJ2-7	CASGHRGGSYEQYF	TGTGCCAGCGGGCACAGGGGAGGATCCTACGAGCAGTACTTC